The present T cell receptor beta chain was sequenced within a study of long-term antiretroviral therapy in people with HIV. The study's findings and limits: Despite increasing after ART, diversity remained lower than that of transplant donor controls.

Germline CDR1 is SGDLS and CDR2 is YYNGEE. The V and J ends lost 0 bases and 2 bases respectively, with 12 bases between them. CDR3 length: 15 amino acids. The assay, immunoSEQ v3.0, was run at survey level. Sequencing used immunoSEQ multiplex PCR; TCRdb keeps in-frame clones, though not all of them. This sample has around 15,000 clones, with around 84% found just once. This clone was seen more than once but under ten times. Its target is not known. In each sample, 1-10 million cryopreserved PBMC were present before DNA extraction. This specimen was unsorted PBMCs, taken 0.1 years after starting antiretroviral therapy. This sequence originates from a man aged 18 to 29 with HIV. This rearrangement joins TRBV9 to TRBJ2-7; D gene ambiguous. CDR3 residues: CASSVVPAAAYEQYF. The CDR3 DNA reads as TGTGCCAGCAGCGTAGTCCCGGCGGCCGCCTACGAGCAGTACTTC.